This T cell receptor (beta chain) was identified in a study of blood T cell repertoires in COVID-19. Study-level background: The samples span acute and convalescent COVID-19 from the United States, Italy and Spain. PBMCs, B-cell-depleted T cells, or T cells were the source of the cDNA or gDNA that made up the material.

Trimming took 6 bases from V and 6 from J, leaving 12 bases between them. This CDR3 is 13 amino acids long. CDR1 is MNHEY, CDR2 SMNVEV, per germline (reference sequence). In the study's own analysis: Estimated nucleated cell counts came from reference gene primer amplification. Sequencing used immunoSEQ multiplex PCR; TCRdb keeps in-frame clones, though not all of them. V, J and clone size are taken as reported in that table, and D and trimming were inferred from the DNA itself. The sample has 120,000 to 150,000 clones, around 90% seen once; the top ten hold nearly 0.95%. The clonotype originates from a woman aged 50 to 65 with acute or convalescent COVID-19. The chain carries TRBV27 and TRBJ1-5; possibly TRBD1 for D (5 bases). Sequencing was carried out using peripheral blood. The CDR3 nucleotides read TGTGCCAGCAGCGGAGGGGCTGGTCAGCCCCAGCATTTT. It is translated as CASSGGAGQPQHF.